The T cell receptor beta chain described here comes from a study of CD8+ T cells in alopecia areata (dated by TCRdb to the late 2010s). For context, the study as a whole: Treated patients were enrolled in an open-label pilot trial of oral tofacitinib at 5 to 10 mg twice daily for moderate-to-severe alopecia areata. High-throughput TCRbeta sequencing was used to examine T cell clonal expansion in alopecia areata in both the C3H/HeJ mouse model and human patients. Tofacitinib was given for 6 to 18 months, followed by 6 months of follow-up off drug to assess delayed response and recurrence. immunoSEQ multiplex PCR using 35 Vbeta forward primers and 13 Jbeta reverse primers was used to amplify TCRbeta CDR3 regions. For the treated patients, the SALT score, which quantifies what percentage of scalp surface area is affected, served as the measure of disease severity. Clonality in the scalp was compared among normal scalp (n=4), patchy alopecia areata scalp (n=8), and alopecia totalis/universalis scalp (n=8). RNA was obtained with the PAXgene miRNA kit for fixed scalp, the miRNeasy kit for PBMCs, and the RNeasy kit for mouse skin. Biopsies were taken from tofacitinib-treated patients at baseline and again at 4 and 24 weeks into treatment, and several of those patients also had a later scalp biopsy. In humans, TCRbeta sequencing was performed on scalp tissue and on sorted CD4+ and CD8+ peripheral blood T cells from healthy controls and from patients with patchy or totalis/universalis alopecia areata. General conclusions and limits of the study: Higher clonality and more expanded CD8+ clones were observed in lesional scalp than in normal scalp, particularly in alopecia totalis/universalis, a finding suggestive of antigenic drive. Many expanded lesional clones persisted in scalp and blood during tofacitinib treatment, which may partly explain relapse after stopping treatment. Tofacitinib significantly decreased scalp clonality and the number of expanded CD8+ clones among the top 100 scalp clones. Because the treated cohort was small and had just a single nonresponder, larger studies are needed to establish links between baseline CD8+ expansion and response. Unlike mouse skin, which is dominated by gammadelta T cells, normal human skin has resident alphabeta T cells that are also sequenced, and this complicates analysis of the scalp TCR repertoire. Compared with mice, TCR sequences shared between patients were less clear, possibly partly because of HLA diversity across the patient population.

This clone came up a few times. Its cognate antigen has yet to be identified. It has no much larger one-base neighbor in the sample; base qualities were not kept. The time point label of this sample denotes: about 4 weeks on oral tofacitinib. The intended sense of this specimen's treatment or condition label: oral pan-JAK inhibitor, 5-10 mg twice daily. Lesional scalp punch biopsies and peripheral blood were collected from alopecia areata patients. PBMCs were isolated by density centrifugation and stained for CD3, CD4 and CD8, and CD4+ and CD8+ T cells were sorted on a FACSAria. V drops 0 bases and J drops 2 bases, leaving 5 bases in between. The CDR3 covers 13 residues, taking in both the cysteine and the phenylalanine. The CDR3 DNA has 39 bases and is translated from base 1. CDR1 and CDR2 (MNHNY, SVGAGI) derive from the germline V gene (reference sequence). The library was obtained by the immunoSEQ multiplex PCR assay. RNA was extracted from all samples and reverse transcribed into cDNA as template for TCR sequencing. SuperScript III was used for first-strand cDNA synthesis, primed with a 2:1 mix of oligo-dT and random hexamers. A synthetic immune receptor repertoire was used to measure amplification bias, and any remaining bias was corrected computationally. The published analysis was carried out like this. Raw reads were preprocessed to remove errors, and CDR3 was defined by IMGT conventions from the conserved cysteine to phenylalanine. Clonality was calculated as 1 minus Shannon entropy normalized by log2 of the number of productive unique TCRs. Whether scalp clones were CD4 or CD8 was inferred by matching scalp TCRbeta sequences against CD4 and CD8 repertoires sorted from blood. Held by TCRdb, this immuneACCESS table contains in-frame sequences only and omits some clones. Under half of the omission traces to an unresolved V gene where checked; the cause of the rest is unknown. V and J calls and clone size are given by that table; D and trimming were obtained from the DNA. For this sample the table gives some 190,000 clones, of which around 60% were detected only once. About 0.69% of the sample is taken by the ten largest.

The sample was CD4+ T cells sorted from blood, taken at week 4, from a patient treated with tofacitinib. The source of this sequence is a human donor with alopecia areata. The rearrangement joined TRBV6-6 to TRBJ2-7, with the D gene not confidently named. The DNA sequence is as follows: TGTGCCAGCAGTTACTCGCGAGCCTACGAGCAGTACTTC. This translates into CASSYSRAYEQYF.